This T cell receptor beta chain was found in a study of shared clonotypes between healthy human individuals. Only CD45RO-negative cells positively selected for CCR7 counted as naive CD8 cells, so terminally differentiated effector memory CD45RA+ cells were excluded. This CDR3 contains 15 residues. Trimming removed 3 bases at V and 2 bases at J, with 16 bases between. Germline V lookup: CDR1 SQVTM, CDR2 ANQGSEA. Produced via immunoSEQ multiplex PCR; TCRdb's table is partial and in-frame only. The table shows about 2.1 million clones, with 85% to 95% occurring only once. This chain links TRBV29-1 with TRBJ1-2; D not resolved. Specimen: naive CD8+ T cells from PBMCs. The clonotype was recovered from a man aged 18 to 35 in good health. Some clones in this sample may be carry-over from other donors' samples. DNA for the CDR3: TGCAGCGTTGACGGGCAGGCCAAGACCAACTATGGCTACACCTTC. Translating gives CSVDGQAKTNYGYTF.